What follows describes a single T cell receptor (beta chain). What it binds is not known. The length of the CDR3 is 15 residues. J gave up 2 bases and V 2 bases, and 3 bases lay outside the gene matches. Germline assignment: CDR1 KGHDR and CDR2 SFDVKD. With the Oncomine TCR Beta short-read assay, DNA from cultured CD4+ T cells was sequenced. Genomic DNA extraction was carried out from cultured CD4+ T cells. In TCRdb, the PCR reads were re-called with MiXCR into one record per CDR3 protein. The table has more than 9,000 distinct CDR3 sequences, approximately 61% seen once. This sample is part of a study of vaccination and CD4 T cells after COVID-19. Notes on the study in general: Median SARS-CoV-2-reactive clonotype numbers rose nonsignificantly, about 20 to 40.

Treatment noted: approximately nine-day PBMC culture with coronavirus spike peptide pools or control peptides (ViraFEST assay). ViraFEST used peptide pools to expand antigen-specific T cells, then sequenced TCRs. Each well received around 1.8 million PBMCs, cultured with about 11 IU/ml IL-2 and around 9.8 ug/ml peptide pools. The sequenced sample consisted of CD4+ T cells from blood, cultured in vitro. The clonotype comes from a human donor who had recovered from COVID-19. The chain employs TRBV24-1 and TRBJ2-3; 7 bases are a match to TRBD2. CDR3 sequence: CATSDSGTTTDTQYF. The DNA of the CDR3 is TGTGCCACCAGTGATTCCGGGACTACCACAGATACGCAGTATTTT.